This paragraph reports one T cell receptor (delta chain). A read error is possible here, since a much larger clone lies one base away. This specimen belongs to a study of gamma-delta T cells after stem cell transplantation. TCRdb re-called clones from the RT-PCR reads using CATT. The table includes approximately 2,500 delta-chain clones, around 25% detected once. J gave up 5 bases and V 2 bases, and 8 bases lay outside the gene matches. Germline CDR1 TVYSNPD, CDR2 GDNSRS (reference sequence). The CDR3 extends over 15 amino acids. The sequencing sample was made of gamma-delta T cells. This chain connects TRDV3 to TRDJ1; 13 bases match TRDD3. The source is a human donor. It is not recorded whose cells these are; they may come from a transplant donor. The CDR3 bases are TGTGCCTTTCCCTGTACTGGGGGATACGAAGATAAACTCATCTTT. Translated, it gives CAFPCTGGYEDKLIF.